This record concerns one T cell receptor (beta chain) sequence. Antigen: not known. TCRdb's copy holds only in-frame clones and misses some; the assay was immunoSEQ multiplex PCR. The profile shows some 110,000 clones, over 65% of them singletons. The data originate from a study of radiotherapy plus CTLA-4 blockade in lung cancer. Whole-study context: With about a third of patients having disease control, objective responses were seen in about 19%.

V was trimmed by 7 bases and J by 2 bases, leaving 17 bases between them. The germline gives CDR1 MNHEY, CDR2 SVGAGI. The CDR3 consists of 15 residues. Patients in the study, people with chemo-refractory metastatic non-small-cell lung cancer, received focal radiation plus ipilimumab CTLA-4 blockade. Findings of the study overall: After treatment with radiotherapy plus ipilimumab, TCR clones that came from the tumor expanded in blood. Reportedly, early blood T cell clone dynamics best predicted response, with interferon-beta.

This TCR was sampled from a human donor with non-small cell lung cancer that progressed on radiotherapy plus ipilimumab. Some clones in this sample may be carry-over from other donors' samples. The specimen was peripheral blood, collected from a patient treated with radiotherapy plus ipilimumab. The rearrangement joins TRBV6-5 to TRBJ1-1; tentative D call: TRBD1 (5 bases). The CDR3 loop reads CASKVTGAANTEAFF. CDR3 nucleotides: TGTGCCAGCAAGGTAACCGGGGCGGCAAACACTGAAGCTTTCTTT.